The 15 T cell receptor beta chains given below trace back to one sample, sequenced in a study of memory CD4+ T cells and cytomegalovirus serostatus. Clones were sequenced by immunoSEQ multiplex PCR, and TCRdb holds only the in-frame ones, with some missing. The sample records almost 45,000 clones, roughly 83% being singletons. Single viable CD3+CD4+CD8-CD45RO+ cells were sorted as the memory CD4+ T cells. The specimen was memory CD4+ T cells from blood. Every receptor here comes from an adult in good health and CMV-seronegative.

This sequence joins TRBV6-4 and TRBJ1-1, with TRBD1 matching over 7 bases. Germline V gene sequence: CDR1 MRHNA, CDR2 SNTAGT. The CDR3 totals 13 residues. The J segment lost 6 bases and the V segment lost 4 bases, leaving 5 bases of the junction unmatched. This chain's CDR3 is CASSVSGGSEAFF. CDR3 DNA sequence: TGTGCCAGCAGTGTCTCAGGGGGGTCTGAAGCTTTCTTT.

CDR3 nucleotides: TGTGCCACCAGTGACCGAATTTATTATGGCTACACCTTC. Protein: CATSDRIYYGYTF. The rearrangement links TRBV15 to TRBJ1-2; D call uncertain. The CDR3 length is 13 residues. Germline values: CDR1 LNHNV, CDR2 YYDKDF (reference sequence). V shed 6 bases and J shed 5 bases, with 13 bases lying between them.

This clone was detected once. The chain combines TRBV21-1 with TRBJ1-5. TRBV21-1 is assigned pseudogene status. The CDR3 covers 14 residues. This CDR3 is CASRRANSNQPQHF. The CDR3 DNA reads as TGTGCCAGCAGGAGGGCTAATAGCAATCAGCCCCAGCATTTT.

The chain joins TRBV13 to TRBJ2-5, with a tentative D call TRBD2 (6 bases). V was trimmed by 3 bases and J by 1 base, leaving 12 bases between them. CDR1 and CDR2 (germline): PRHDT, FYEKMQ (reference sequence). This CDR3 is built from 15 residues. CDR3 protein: CASSFRGGSQETQYF. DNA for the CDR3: TGTGCCAGCAGCTTTAGGGGAGGTAGCCAAGAGACCCAGTACTTC.

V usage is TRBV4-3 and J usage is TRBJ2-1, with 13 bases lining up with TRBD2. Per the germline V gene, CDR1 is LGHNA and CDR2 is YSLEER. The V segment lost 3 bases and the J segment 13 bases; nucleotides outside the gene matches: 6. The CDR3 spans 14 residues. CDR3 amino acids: CASSHRTSGSPQFF. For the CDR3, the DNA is TGCGCCAGCAGCCACCGGACTAGCGGGAGCCCTCAGTTCTTC.

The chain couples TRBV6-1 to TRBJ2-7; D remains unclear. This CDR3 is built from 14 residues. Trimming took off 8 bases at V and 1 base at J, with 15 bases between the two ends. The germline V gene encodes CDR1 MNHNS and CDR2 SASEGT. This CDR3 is CASSSTTISYEQYF. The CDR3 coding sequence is TGTGCCAGCTCGTCGACAACAATATCCTACGAGCAGTACTTC.

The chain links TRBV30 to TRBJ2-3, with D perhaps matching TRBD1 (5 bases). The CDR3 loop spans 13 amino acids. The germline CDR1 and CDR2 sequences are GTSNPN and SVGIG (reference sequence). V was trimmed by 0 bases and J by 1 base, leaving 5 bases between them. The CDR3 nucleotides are TGTGCCTGGAGTGTACAGGGCACAGATACGCAGTATTTT. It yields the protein CAWSVQGTDTQYF.

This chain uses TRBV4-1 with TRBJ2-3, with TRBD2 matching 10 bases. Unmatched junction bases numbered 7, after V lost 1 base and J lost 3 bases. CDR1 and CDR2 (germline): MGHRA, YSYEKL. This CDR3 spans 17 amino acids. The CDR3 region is CASSQGPGSGRTDTQYF. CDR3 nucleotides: TGCGCCAGCAGCCAAGGCCCGGGTAGCGGGAGGACAGATACGCAGTATTTT.

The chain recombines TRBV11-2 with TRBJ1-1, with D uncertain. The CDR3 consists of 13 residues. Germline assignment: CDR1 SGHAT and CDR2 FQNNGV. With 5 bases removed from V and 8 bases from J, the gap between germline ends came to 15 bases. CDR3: CASSQTVFVEAFF. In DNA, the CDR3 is TGTGCCAGCAGCCAAACAGTCTTCGTCGAAGCTTTCTTT.

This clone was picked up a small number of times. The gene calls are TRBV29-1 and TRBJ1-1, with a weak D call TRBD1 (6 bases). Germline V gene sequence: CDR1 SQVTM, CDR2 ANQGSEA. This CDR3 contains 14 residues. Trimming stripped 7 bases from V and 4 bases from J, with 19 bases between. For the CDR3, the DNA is TGCAGCGCCACAGACAGGAGCGGGTTCACTGAAGCTTTCTTT. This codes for CSATDRSGFTEAFF.

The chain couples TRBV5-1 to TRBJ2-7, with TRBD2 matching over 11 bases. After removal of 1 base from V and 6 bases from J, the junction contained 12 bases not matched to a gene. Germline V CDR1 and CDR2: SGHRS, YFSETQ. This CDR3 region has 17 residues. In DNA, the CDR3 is TGCGCCAGCAGCTTGACTAGCGGGAGAGAAGGGTGGCTCGAGCAGTACTTC. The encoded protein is CASSLTSGREGWLEQYF.

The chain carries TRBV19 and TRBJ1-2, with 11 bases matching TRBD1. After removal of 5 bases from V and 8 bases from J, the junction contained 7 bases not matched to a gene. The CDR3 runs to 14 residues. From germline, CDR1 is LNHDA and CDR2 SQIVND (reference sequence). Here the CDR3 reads CASSSGQGAVGYTF. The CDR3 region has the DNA TGTGCCAGTAGTTCTGGACAGGGGGCGGTAGGCTACACCTTC. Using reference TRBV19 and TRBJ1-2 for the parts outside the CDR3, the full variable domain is DGGITQSPKYLFRKEGQNVTLSCEQNLNHDAMYWYRQDPGQGLRLIYYSQIVNDFQKGDIAEGYSVSREKKESFPLTVTSAQKNPTAFYLCASSSGQGAVGYTFGSGTRLTVV.

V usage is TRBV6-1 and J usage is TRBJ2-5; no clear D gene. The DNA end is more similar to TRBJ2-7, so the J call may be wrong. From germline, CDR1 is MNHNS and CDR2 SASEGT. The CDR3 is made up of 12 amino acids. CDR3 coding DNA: TGTGCCAGCAGTGATTCTTGGTACGAGCAGTACTTC. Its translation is CASSDSWYEQYF.

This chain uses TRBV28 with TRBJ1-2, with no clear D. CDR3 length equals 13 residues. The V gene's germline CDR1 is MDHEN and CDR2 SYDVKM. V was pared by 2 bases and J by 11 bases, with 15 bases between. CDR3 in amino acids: CASSLGQLPGYTF. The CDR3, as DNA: TGTGCCAGCAGTTTAGGGCAGCTCCCTGGTTACACCTTC.

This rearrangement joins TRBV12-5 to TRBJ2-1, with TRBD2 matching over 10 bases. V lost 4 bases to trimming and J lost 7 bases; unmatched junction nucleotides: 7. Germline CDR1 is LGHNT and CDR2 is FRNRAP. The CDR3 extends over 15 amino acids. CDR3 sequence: CASGSSSGSLNEQFF. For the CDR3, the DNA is TGTGCTAGTGGTTCTTCTAGCGGGAGTCTGAATGAGCAGTTCTTC.